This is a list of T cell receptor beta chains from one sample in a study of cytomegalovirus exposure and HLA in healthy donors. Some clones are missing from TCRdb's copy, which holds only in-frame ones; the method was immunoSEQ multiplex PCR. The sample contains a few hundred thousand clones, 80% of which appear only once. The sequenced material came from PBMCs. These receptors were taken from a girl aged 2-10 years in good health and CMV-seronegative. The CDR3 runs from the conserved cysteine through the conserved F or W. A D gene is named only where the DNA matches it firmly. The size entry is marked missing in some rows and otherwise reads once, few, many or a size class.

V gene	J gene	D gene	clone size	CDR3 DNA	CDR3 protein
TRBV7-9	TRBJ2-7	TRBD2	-	TGTGCCAGCAGCTCGGGGCTAGCGGGAGGTAAAGACTACGAGCAGTACTTC	CASSSGLAGGKDYEQYF
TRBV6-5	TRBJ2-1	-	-	TGTGCCTTAAGGACTGGAAACAATGAGCAGTTCTTC	CALRTGNNEQFF
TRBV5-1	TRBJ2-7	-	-	TGCGCCAGCAGCCCCCGTGGCCTCGACGAGCAGTACTTC	CASSPRGLDEQYF
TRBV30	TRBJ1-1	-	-	TGTGCCTGGAGTCTCTTATTTAACACTGAAGCTTTCTTT	CAWSLLFNTEAFF
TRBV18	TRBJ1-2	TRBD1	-	TGTGCCAGCTCACCGGCTGGACAGGGGGCGTTGGGCTACACCTTC	CASSPAGQGALGYTF
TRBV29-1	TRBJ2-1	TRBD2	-	TGCAGCGTGCCCCCTACTAGCGGGAGGTTTGAGGATGAGCAGTTCTTC	CSVPPTSGRFEDEQFF
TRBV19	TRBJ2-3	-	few	TGTGCCAGTAGTATAGGCCGGGATCCCGGGGCAGATACGCAGTATTTT	CASSIGRDPGADTQYF
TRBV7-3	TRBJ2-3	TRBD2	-	TGTGCCAGCAGCTTAGGGACTAGCGGCACAGATACGCAGTATTTT	CASSLGTSGTDTQYF
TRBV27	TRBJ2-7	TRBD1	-	TGTGCCAGCAGCTATAGGGACAGCTCCTACGAGCAGTACTTC	CASSYRDSSYEQYF
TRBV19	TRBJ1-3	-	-	TGTGCCAGTAGACCGAACAGGGACCCGGGAAACACCATATATTTT	CASRPNRDPGNTIYF
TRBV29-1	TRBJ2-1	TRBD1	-	TGCAGCGTCCCCGGACAGGCATACAATGAGCAGTTCTTC	CSVPGQAYNEQFF
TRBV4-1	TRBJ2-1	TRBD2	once	TGCGCCAGCAGCCAAGAAAGCGGGCTAGCGGGAGGGGTTGAGCAGTTCTTC	CASSQESGLAGGVEQFF
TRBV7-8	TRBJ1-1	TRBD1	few	TGTGCCAGCAGCTTAGAGGGGGCGACAGCGAGCACTGAAGCTTTCTTT	CASSLEGATASTEAFF
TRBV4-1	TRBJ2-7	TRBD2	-	TGCGCCAGCAGCCAAGGCGGACTAGCGGACGAGCAGTACTTC	CASSQGGLADEQYF
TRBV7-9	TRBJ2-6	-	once	TGTGCCAGCAGCTTAGTTCGTGGTGTCCGCTATGGGGCCAACGTCCTGACTTTC	CASSLVRGVRYGANVLTF
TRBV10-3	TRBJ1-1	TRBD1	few	TGTGCCATCACCTCAGGGGGGAACACTGAAGCTTTCTTT	CAITSGGNTEAFF
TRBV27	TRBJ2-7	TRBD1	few	TGTGCCAGCAGACGGGACAGTCGAACTACCTACGAGCAGTACTTC	CASRRDSRTTYEQYF
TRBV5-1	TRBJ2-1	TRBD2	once	TGCGCCAGCAGCTCGTCTAGCGGGGGGGCTGGGGAGCAGTTCTTC	CASSSSSGGAGEQFF
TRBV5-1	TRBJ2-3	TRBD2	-	TGCGCCAGCAGCTGGACTAGCGGGGTCACAGATACGCAGTATTTT	CASSWTSGVTDTQYF
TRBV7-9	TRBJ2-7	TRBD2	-	TGTGCCAGCAGACCCCCGGGGGGGTTACACGAGCAGTACTTC	CASRPPGGLHEQYF
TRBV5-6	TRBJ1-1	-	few	TGTGCCAGCAGCTTGGGCAGGAGGAAGAAGCTAGGCACTGAAGCTTTCTTT	CASSLGRRKKLGTEAFF
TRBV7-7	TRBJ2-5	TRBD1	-	TGTGCCAGCAGCACCACCGTGATACAGGGGGCTCGGGAGACCCAGTACTTC	CASSTTVIQGARETQYF
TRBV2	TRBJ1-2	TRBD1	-	TGTGCCAGCAGTGTACTACAGGGGGGTGGCTACACCTTC	CASSVLQGGGYTF
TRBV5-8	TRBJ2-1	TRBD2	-	TGTGCCAGCAGCTTGGGACTAGCGCCCTACAATGAGCAGTTCTTC	CASSLGLAPYNEQFF
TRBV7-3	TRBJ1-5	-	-	TGTGCCAGCAGCCCTTCAGGTTTCAATCAGCCCCAGCATTTT	CASSPSGFNQPQHF
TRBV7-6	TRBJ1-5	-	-	TGTGCCAGCAGCTTCGAGGTACGGTGCAATCAGCCCCAGCATTTT	CASSFEVRCNQPQHF
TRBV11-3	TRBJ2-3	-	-	TGTGCCAGCAGCTTAAGTCAGGGCGGGTCGGGGGTCACAGATACGCAGTATTTT	CASSLSQGGSGVTDTQYF
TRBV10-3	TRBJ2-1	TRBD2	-	TGTGCCATCAGTGAGTTAGGGACTAGCGGGGGGTCGAATGAGCAGTTCTTC	CAISELGTSGGSNEQFF
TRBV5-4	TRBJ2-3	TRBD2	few	TGTGCCAGCAGCCGTCCGACTAGCGGAAATGAGGTAGCGCAGTATTTT	CASSRPTSGNEVAQYF
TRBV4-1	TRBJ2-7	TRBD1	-	TGCGCCAGCAGCCAAGGCCCAAGGACAGGGGGTTCATACGAGCAGTACTTC	CASSQGPRTGGSYEQYF
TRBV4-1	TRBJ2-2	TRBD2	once	TGCGCCAGCAGCCAAGATTTCCTAGCGGGACGTCCTGGGACCGGGGAGCTGTTTTTT	CASSQDFLAGRPGTGELFF
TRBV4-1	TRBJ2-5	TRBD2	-	TGCGCCAGCAGCCCTAGCGGGGCCCAAGAGACCCAGTACTTC	CASSPSGAQETQYF
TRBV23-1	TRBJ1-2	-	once	TGCGCCAGCAGTCACGACCCGGGACAAAGAAGGAATGGCTACACCTTC	CASSHDPGQRRNGYTF
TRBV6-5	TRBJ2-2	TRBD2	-	TGTGCCAGCAGAAGACTAGCGGGCAACACCGGGGAGCTGTTTTTT	CASRRLAGNTGELFF
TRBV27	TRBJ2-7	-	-	TGTGCCAGCAGTCGAGACCTAGCTTTTACCTACGAGCAGTACTTC	CASSRDLAFTYEQYF
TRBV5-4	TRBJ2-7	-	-	TGTGCCAGCAGCGCTCGTCCCTTAGAATACTACGAGCAGTACTTC	CASSARPLEYYEQYF
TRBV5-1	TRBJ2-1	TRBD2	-	TGCGCCAGCAGCTTGGGGACTAGCGGGGTCAATGAGCAGTTCTTC	CASSLGTSGVNEQFF
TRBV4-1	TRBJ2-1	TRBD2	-	TGCGCCAGCAGCCTACCGACTAGCGGGACCACCAGGCGCCTCAATGAGCAGTTCTTC	CASSLPTSGTTRRLNEQFF
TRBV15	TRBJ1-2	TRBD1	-	TGTGCCACCAGCAGTGTCTCGGGACAGGGGAATTATGGCTACACCTTC	CATSSVSGQGNYGYTF